This T cell receptor beta chain was documented in a study of T cell repertoires in cytomegalovirus infection (dated by TCRdb to about 2019). For the study in its entirety: Because public TCR beta signatures pointed to carriage of CMV infection together with the matching HLA type, the HLA type of each donor mattered for the analysis.

Instrument used: Illumina HiSeq 1500. TCRdb redid the processing of the public reads, applying fastp at Q25 and MiXCR, and retained in-frame beta chains. One record per CDR3 amino acid sequence lists the most common genes and DNA. The sample table records roughly 500,000 distinct CDR3 sequences; 11% of these occur just once. The ten largest clones capture about 10% of the sample. CDR1 SNHLY and CDR2 FYNNEI were looked up in the germline V gene. The CDR3 goes from the cysteine to the phenylalanine over 12 residues. The DNA shown is the 36-base CDR3, in frame from base 1. General conclusions and limits of the study: In both this cohort and an independent roughly 350-donor cohort, the cumulative frequency of public TCR beta family members distinguished carriers of CMV infection plus the relevant HLA type. The ex vivo response was dominated by HLA-C-restricted CMV-specific TCR beta clonotypes, which also provided the single most frequent clonotype in two of eight donors.

A remark on this clonotype: The antigen it binds to is not known. It has no much larger one-base neighbor in the sample; base qualities were not kept.

Here the chain combines TRBV2 and TRBJ2-5, and TRBD1 aligns with 7 junction nucleotides. The origin of this receptor is a human donor in good health (CMV status not recorded). Some clones in this sample may be carry-over from other donors' samples. Sequencing was done on a sample of PBMCs. For the CDR3, the sequence is CATDREQETQYF. The nucleotides read TGTGCTACCGACAGGGAGCAAGAGACCCAGTACTTC.